This T cell receptor beta chain emerged from a study of identical twins. The study, taken as a whole, reports: Within cord blood, abundant beta clonotypes carried fewer insertions, but memory repertoires showed no such trend.

This clonotype was recorded a few times. Its antigen is as yet unknown. MiXCR, applied by TCRdb to the 5' RACE reads, yields one record per CDR3 protein. The sample holds 550,000 to 700,000 distinct CDR3 sequences, about 20% seen once. The germline V gene has CDR1 SQVTM and CDR2 ANQGSEA. The CDR3 is 14 residues long. V lost 4 bases and J 5 bases, leaving 17 bases between the germline ends. The same sample was also studied in work on T cells expressing NK-cell markers.

The sequence came from a woman under 30 in good health. What was sequenced was PBMCs. The chain couples TRBV29-1 to TRBJ2-5; no firm D call. Here the CDR3 DNA reads TGCAGCGTTGCTGGGCTCCAAAACGGGGAGACCCAGTACTTC. Its translation: CSVAGLQNGETQYF.